This T cell receptor beta chain was sequenced during a study of OX40 agonist ivuxolimab in advanced cancers. About the research overall: Cohort: roughly 79% men, mean age about 60, aged roughly 23 to 79. General study findings and limits: At 0.1 to 3.0 mg/kg and by week 6, clonal expansion occurred in CD4+ and CD8+ blood T cells.

A note on this clone: Its antigen is unknown.

The assay was immunoSEQ multiplex PCR, and TCRdb's table has in-frame clones only and misses some. This table holds tens of thousands of clones, roughly 80% found once. Autoimmune disease history or systemic immunosuppression disqualified patients. Germline loops: CDR1 SQVTM, CDR2 ANQGSEA. V gave up 4 bases and J gave up 4 bases, with 8 bases separating them. The CDR3 extends over 13 amino acids. Sequencing was performed on CD4+ or CD8+ T cells sorted from blood, taken in a trial of the OX40 agonist ivuxolimab. The sequence was obtained from an adult with an advanced solid tumor such as melanoma, head and neck, liver or kidney cancer. The chain employs TRBV29-1 and TRBJ2-6; TRBD1 is a possible D gene (5 bases). The CDR3 sequence is CSVGDSGANVLTF. The DNA of the CDR3 is TGCAGCGTTGGAGACAGCGGGGCCAACGTCCTGACTTTC.